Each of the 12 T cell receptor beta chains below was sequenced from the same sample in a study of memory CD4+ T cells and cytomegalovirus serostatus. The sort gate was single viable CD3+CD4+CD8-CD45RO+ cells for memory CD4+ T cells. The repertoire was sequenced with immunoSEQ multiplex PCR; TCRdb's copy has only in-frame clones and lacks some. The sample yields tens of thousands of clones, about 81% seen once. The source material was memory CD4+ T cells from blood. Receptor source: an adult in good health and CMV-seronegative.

Written as DNA, the CDR3 is TGTGCCAGCAGTTCAAGGACAGGGGGCTACGGCTACACCTTC. Translation: CASSSRTGGYGYTF. This chain joins TRBV7-8 and TRBJ1-2, with 11 bases that match TRBD1. The germline CDR1 and CDR2 sequences are SGHVS and FQNEAQ. V gave up 6 bases and J gave up 8 bases; unmatched junction bases: 8. The CDR3 loop spans 14 amino acids.

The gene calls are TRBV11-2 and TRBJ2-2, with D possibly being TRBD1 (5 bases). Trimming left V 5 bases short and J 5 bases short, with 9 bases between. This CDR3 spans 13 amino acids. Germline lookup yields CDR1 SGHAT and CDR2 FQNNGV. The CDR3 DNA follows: TGTGCCAGCAGCCAGGGCCTGACCGGGGAGCTGTTTTTT. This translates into CASSQGLTGELFF. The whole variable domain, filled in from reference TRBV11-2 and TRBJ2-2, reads EAGVAQSPRYKIIEKRQSVAFWCNPISGHATLYWYQQILGQGPKLLIQFQNNGVVDDSQLPKDRFSAERLKGVDSTLKIQPAKLEDSAVYLCASSQGLTGELFFGEGSRLTVL.

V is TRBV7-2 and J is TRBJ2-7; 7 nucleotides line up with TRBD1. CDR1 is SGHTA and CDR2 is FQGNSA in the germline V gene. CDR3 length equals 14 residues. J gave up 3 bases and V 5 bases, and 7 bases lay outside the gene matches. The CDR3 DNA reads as TGTGCCAGCAGCCTGGGACAGAGGTTCTACGAGCAGTACTTC. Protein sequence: CASSLGQRFYEQYF.

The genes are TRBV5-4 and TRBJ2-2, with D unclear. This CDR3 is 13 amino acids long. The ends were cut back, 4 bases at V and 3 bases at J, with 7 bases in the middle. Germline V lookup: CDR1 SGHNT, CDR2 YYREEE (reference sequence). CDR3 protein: CASSPSYTGELFF. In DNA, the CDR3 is TGTGCCAGCAGCCCCTCCTACACCGGGGAGCTGTTTTTT.

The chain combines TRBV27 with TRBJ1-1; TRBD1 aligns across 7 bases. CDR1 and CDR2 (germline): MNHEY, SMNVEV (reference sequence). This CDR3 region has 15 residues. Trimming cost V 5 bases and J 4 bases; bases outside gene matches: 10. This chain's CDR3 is CASSARGWSGTEAFF. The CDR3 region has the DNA TGTGCCAGCAGTGCCAGGGGGTGGTCGGGCACTGAAGCTTTCTTT.

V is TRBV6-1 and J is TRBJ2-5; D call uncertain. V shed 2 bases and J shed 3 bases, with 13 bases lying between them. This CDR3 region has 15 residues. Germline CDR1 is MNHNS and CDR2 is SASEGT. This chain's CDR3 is CASSELGPRKETQYF. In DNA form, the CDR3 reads TGTGCCAGCAGTGAACTTGGGCCGCGTAAAGAGACCCAGTACTTC.

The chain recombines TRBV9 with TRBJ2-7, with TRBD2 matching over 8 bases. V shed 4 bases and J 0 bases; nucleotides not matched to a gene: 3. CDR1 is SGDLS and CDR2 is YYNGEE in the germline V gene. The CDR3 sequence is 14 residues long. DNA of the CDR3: TGTGCCAGCAGCACCGGGACTAGCTCCTACGAGCAGTACTTC. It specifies CASSTGTSSYEQYF.

In nucleotides, the CDR3 is TGTGCCAGCAGCTTAGAACAGGGGGCCTCCTACGAGCAGTACTTC. As protein: CASSLEQGASYEQYF. The chain has TRBV11-2 and TRBJ2-7; 9 bases line up with TRBD1. There are 15 residues in the CDR3. Trimming cost V 0 bases and J 0 bases; bases outside gene matches: 0. Germline values: CDR1 SGHAT, CDR2 FQNNGV.

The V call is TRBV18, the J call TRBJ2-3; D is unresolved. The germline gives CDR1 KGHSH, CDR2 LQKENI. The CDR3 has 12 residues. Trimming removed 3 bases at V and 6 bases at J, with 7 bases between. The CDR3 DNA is TGTGCCAGCTCACCCCAGCTGGATACGCAGTATTTT. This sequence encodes CASSPQLDTQYF.

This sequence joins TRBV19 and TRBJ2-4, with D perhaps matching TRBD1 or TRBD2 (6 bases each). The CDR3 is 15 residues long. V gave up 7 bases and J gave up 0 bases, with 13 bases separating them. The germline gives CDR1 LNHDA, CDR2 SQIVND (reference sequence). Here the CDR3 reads CASMSGGLAKNIQYF. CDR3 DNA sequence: TGTGCCAGTATGTCTGGGGGGCTAGCCAAAAACATTCAGTACTTC.

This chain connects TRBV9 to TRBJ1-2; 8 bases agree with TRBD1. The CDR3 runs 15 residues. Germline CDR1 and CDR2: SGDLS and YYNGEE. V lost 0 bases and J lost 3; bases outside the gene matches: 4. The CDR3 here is CASSVDSGGYYGYTF. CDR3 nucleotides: TGTGCCAGCAGCGTAGATTCAGGGGGCTACTATGGCTACACCTTC.

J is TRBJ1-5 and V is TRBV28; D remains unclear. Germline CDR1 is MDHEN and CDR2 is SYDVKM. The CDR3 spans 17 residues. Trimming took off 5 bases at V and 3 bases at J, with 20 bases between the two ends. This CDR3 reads CASSPTRGGRTNQPQHF. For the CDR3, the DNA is TGTGCCAGCAGTCCTACCCGGGGTGGACGGACCAATCAGCCCCAGCATTTT.